This T cell receptor beta chain was found in a study of blood T cells in healthy people across ages. Whole-study findings and limits: Those diversity estimates obtained from one million T cells were thought to be underestimates.

Donors gave 8 to 10 milliliters of peripheral blood apiece. This CDR3 has 16 amino acids. The V and J ends lost 6 bases and 3 bases, in that order; junction bases with no gene match: 17. Per the germline V gene, CDR1 is DFQATT and CDR2 is SNEGSKA (reference sequence). A second PCR, run for about 7 to 11 cycles, used a sample-barcoded 5' primer plus a J-beta primer mix. Using its own MiXCR run on the 5' RACE reads, TCRdb lists one record per CDR3 protein. The data show around 1,900,000 distinct CDR3 sequences, roughly two fifths seen once. Of note for this clonotype: What it binds is unknown.

The material sequenced was blood. The receptor comes from a human donor in good health. This chain links TRBV20-1 with TRBJ2-7, with 7 bases identical to TRBD2. This CDR3 is CSASDFGGGNYYEQYF. The CDR3 DNA follows: TGCAGTGCATCAGATTTCGGGGGAGGGAACTACTACGAGCAGTACTTC.